The rows below give T cell receptor beta chains drawn from one sample of a study of T-cell reconstitution after alpha-beta-depleted transplantation in children. TCRdb fed the PCR reads into MiXCR, producing one record per CDR3 protein. The data hold approximately 1,000,000 distinct CDR3 sequences, with around 30% observed a single time. The material was PBMCs, mostly from graft donor cells, obtained 360 days after TCRalphabeta/CD19-depleted stem cell transplant. The source of these receptors is a boy in the first two years of life who had a stem cell transplant for SCID, so the T cells may come from the graft donor. Each CDR3 is given with its conserved first and last residue. D genes are given only for firm matches. A row's size may be missing; if present it is once, few, many or a size class.

D	V	size	J	CDR3	DNA
TRBD1	TRBV12-3/TRBV12-4	few	TRBJ2-7	CASSFSYRGSSYEQYF	TGTGCCAGCAGTTTCTCGTACAGGGGGAGCTCCTACGAGCAGTACTTC
-	TRBV12-3/TRBV12-4	-	TRBJ2-7	CASNSLGVDEQYF	TGTGCCAGCAACTCTTTGGGTGTCGACGAGCAGTACTTC
-	TRBV20-1	few	TRBJ2-1	CSASWRGSYNEQFF	TGCAGTGCTAGCTGGAGGGGCTCCTACAATGAGCAGTTCTTC
-	TRBV4-2	-	TRBJ2-3	CASSRDAGATDTQYF	TGTGCCAGCAGCCGAGACGCAGGGGCCACAGATACGCAGTATTTT
-	TRBV12-3/TRBV12-4	-	TRBJ2-7	CASRLATGSYEQYF	TGTGCCAGCAGACTCGCAACAGGATCCTACGAGCAGTACTTC
-	TRBV5-5	-	TRBJ1-5	CASSLNTGLYQPQHF	TGTGCCAGCAGCTTGAACACAGGGTTATATCAGCCCCAGCATTTT
-	TRBV4-2	-	TRBJ2-7	CASSPYWREQYF	TGTGCCAGCAGCCCATACTGGCGGGAGCAGTACTTC
TRBD1	TRBV20-1	-	TRBJ2-2	CSARGTGWGTGELFF	TGCAGTGCTAGAGGGACAGGGTGGGGGACCGGGGAGCTGTTTTTT
-	TRBV5-1	-	TRBJ1-4	CASSLTPGAANEKLFF	TGCGCCAGCAGCTTGACGCCCGGTGCGGCTAATGAAAAACTGTTTTTT
-	TRBV27	few	TRBJ2-3	CASSPIAGDTQYF	TGTGCCAGCAGTCCCATAGCTGGGGATACGCAGTATTTT
-	TRBV12-3/TRBV12-4	few	TRBJ1-3	CASSFGGFTGNTIYF	TGTGCCAGCAGTTTCGGGGGTTTTACTGGAAACACCATATATTTT
-	TRBV19	-	TRBJ2-5	CASSILGEVETQYF	TGTGCCAGTAGTATTTTGGGGGAAGTGGAGACCCAGTACTTC
-	TRBV5-1	few	TRBJ2-7	CASSWVVSEYSYEQYF	TGCGCCAGCAGCTGGGTGGTCTCGGAGTACTCCTACGAGCAGTACTTC
-	TRBV25-1	-	TRBJ2-2	CASSESFGGHSNTGELFF	TGTGCCAGCAGTGAAAGTTTCGGCGGACATTCGAACACCGGGGAGCTGTTTTTT
-	TRBV30	few	TRBJ2-7	CAGRRDGHYEQYF	TGTGCCGGACGCCGGGACGGACACTACGAGCAGTACTTC